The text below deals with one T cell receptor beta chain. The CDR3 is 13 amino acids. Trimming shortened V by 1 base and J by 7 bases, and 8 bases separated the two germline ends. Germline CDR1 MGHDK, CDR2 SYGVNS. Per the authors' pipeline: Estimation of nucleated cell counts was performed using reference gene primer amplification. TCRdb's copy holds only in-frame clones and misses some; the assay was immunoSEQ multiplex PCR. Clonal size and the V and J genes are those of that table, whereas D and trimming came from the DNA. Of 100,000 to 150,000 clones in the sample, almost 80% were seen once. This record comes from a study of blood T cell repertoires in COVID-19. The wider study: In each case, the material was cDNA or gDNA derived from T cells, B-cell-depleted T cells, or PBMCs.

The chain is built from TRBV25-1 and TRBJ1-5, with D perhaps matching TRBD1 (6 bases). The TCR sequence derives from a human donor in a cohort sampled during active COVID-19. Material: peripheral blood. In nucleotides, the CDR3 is TGTGCCAGCAGTGAATCAGGGGTGCAGCCCCAGCATTTT. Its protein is CASSESGVQPQHF.